The rows below give T cell receptor beta chains drawn from one sample of a study of CD8+CD57+ T cells in acquired aplastic anemia. TCRdb reanalysed the reads using MiXCR and keeps one entry per CDR3 protein. The data show around 190,000 distinct CDR3 sequences, with over 60% seen just once and 25% to 30% held by the top ten. The sample was sorted CD4+, CD8+, or CD8+CD57+ T cells (not recorded which) from PBMCs. The source is a human donor in good health. The CDR3 runs from the conserved cysteine through the conserved F or W. D genes are given only for firm matches. The size field is filled for only some rows; it gives once, few, many or a size class.

>.|TRBD1|TRBV7-8|TRBJ1-2
CASSKGQGHGYTF
TGTGCCAGCAGCAAAGGACAGGGGCATGGCTACACCTTC
>.|.|TRBV4-1|TRBJ2-7
CASSLGPAGTYEQYF
TGCGCCAGCAGCCTTGGACCAGCGGGTACCTACGAGCAGTACTTC
>.|TRBD1|TRBV6-5|TRBJ2-7
CASTSGQSYEQYF
TGTGCCAGCACCTCGGGACAGTCTTACGAGCAGTACTTC
>once|.|TRBV15|TRBJ2-7
CATSSGTPGSYEQYF
TGTGCCACCAGCTCCGGGACTCCTGGCTCCTACGAGCAGTACTTC
>.|TRBD1|TRBV2|TRBJ1-6
CASSVGDRENSPLHF
TGTGCCAGCAGTGTAGGCGACAGGGAGAATTCACCCCTCCACTTT
>once|TRBD2|TRBV7-9|TRBJ2-5
CASMTSGAETQYF
TGTGCCAGCATGACTAGCGGGGCTGAGACCCAGTACTTC
>.|TRBD2|TRBV20-1|TRBJ2-7
CSATSGGSYEQYF
TGCAGTGCTACTAGCGGGGGTTCCTACGAGCAGTACTTC
>.|.|TRBV30|TRBJ1-5
CAWTAHSNQPQHF
TGTGCCTGGACAGCCCATAGCAATCAGCCCCAGCATTTT
>.|.|TRBV7-8|TRBJ1-1
CASSLARGHPNTEAFF
TGTGCCAGCAGCTTAGCGAGGGGACATCCGAACACTGAAGCTTTCTTT
>.|.|TRBV20-1|TRBJ1-1
CSAVGLLNTEAFF
TGCAGTGCCGTGGGGCTCCTGAACACTGAAGCTTTCTTT
>few|.|TRBV24-1|TRBJ2-1
CATSDLGGEGSHNEQFF
TGTGCCACCAGTGATTTGGGGGGTGAGGGATCTCACAATGAGCAGTTCTTC
>many|TRBD2|TRBV7-6|TRBJ2-1
CASSLGGGKYNEQFF
TGTGCCAGCAGCCTAGGCGGGGGGAAATACAATGAGCAGTTCTTC
>.|.|TRBV7-2|TRBJ2-5
CASSLSLGQSQETQYF
TGTGCCAGCAGCTTATCTTTAGGACAGAGCCAAGAGACCCAGTACTTC
>.|TRBD2|TRBV10-3|TRBJ2-3
CAISEVLAGGPTDTQYF
TGTGCCATCAGTGAAGTACTAGCGGGGGGGCCAACAGATACGCAGTATTTT
>.|TRBD2|TRBV7-6|TRBJ2-2
CASSLVTSGSTTGELFF
TGTGCCAGCAGCTTAGTGACGAGCGGGAGTACTACCGGGGAGCTGTTTTTT
>.|TRBD1|TRBV2|TRBJ2-3
CASMGQGPDTQYF
TGTGCCAGCATGGGACAGGGCCCAGATACGCAGTATTTT
>.|TRBD2|TRBV5-4|TRBJ2-1
CASSPGGPGNEQFF
TGTGCCAGCAGCCCGGGGGGGCCGGGCAATGAGCAGTTCTTC
>few|.|TRBV20-1|TRBJ2-7
CTGHSYEQYF
TGCACTGGCCACTCCTACGAGCAGTACTTC
>few|.|TRBV7-9|TRBJ2-7
CASERGAGGEQYF
TGTGCCAGCGAACGGGGGGCAGGGGGGGAGCAGTACTTC
>many|.|TRBV12-3/TRBV12-4|TRBJ2-3
CASSFGQSTDTQYF
TGTGCCAGCAGTTTTGGACAGAGCACAGATACGCAGTATTTT
>.|.|TRBV2|TRBJ2-1
CASSDEAPRQFF
TGTGCCAGCAGTGACGAGGCCCCCAGGCAGTTCTTC
>.|.|TRBV30|TRBJ2-1
CAWSPGVNEQFF
TGTGCCTGGAGTCCAGGGGTCAATGAGCAGTTCTTC
>.|.|TRBV10-3|TRBJ1-1
CAISGRGDEAFF
TGTGCCATCAGTGGACGGGGCGATGAGGCTTTCTTT
>.|TRBD1|TRBV7-9|TRBJ2-7
CASRDRGGSEQYF
TGTGCCAGCAGGGACAGGGGAGGGTCCGAGCAGTACTTC